These 29 T cell receptor beta chains originate from one sample sequenced in a study of shared clonotypes between healthy human individuals. Produced via immunoSEQ multiplex PCR; TCRdb's table is partial and in-frame only. The data contain 1,400,000 or so clones, approximately 98.5% of them singletons. Sample: naive CD4+ T cells sorted from blood. Documented subset: CD45RA+ positively selected. The receptors were sampled from a man younger than 45 in good health.

This clone was picked up one time. The chain is built from TRBV28 and TRBJ1-2, with 8 bases matching TRBD1. Germline loops: CDR1 MDHEN, CDR2 SYDVKM. V lost 6 bases and J lost 4; bases outside the gene matches: 10. The CDR3 totals 15 residues. The DNA of the CDR3 is TGTGCCAGCAGACCGGGGAATGACAGGGGCTATGGCTACACCTTC. Translated: CASRPGNDRGYGYTF.

The chain employs TRBV4-1 and TRBJ1-2; D is undetermined. The CDR3 runs to 16 residues. The V gene lost 0 bases and the J gene lost 0 bases, with 11 bases spanning the gap. Germline V gene data show CDR1 as MGHRA and CDR2 as YSYEKL. In DNA form, the CDR3 reads TGCGCCAGCAGCCAAGATGCCACCTCAGCTAACTATGGCTACACCTTC. Protein sequence: CASSQDATSANYGYTF.

This chain joins TRBV6-5 and TRBJ1-4; D gene uncertain. Germline V gene data show CDR1 as MNHEY and CDR2 as SVGAGI. CDR3 length: 14 amino acids. Trimming left V 5 bases short and J 1 base short, with 8 bases between. CDR3 bases: TGTGCCAGCAGTCCTTGGAAAACTAATGAAAAACTGTTTTTT. It specifies CASSPWKTNEKLFF.

This chain uses TRBV28 with TRBJ2-7, with 10 bases that match TRBD1. With 10 bases clipped from V and 4 bases from J, the junction kept 10 bases outside the gene matches. CDR3 length equals 14 residues. Germline V gene data show CDR1 as MDHEN and CDR2 as SYDVKM. This CDR3 is CATLGTGALYEQYF. In nucleotides, the CDR3 is TGTGCCACCTTAGGGACAGGGGCCTTATACGAGCAGTACTTC. Supplemented by reference TRBV28 and TRBJ2-7, the full variable domain reads DVKVTQSSRYLVKRTGEKVFLECVQDMDHENMFWYRQDPGLGLRLIYFSYDVKMKEKGDIPEGYSVSREKKERFSLILESASTNQTSMYLCATLGTGALYEQYFGPGTRLTVT.

Comments on this clone: The identical CDR3 is also encoded by other nucleotide sequences in the sample. The chain uses TRBV10-2 and TRBJ1-5; 10 nucleotides agree with TRBD1. The CDR3 is 15 residues long. Germline CDR1 reads WSHSY; CDR2 reads SAAADI. Trimming at V came to 9 bases and at J to 2 bases, leaving 7 bases not matched to a gene. The CDR3 reads CASSDGQGGNQPQHF. DNA of the CDR3: TGCGCCAGTTCTGATGGACAGGGGGGCAATCAGCCCCAGCATTTT.

V gene TRBV7-9 combines with J gene TRBJ1-2; D is unclear. The V end was cut by 2 bases, the J end by 8 bases, with 9 bases between. The CDR3 consists of 12 residues. From germline, CDR1 is SEHNR and CDR2 FQNEAQ (reference sequence). CDR3 sequence reads: CASSLSFEGYTF. The CDR3, as DNA: TGTGCCAGCAGCTTAAGCTTTGAGGGCTACACCTTC.

The genes are TRBV28 and TRBJ1-2; unclear D gene. V was pared by 4 bases and J by 8 bases, with 14 bases between. In germline, CDR1 is MDHEN, CDR2 SYDVKM. This CDR3 has 13 amino acids. CDR3 coding DNA: TGTGCCAGCAGTTCCCCCCCGTATGTGGGCTACACCTTC. Translated, it gives CASSSPPYVGYTF.

The V call is TRBV6-6, the J call TRBJ2-1; TRBD2 is a possible D gene (5 bases). Trimming stripped 5 bases from V and 5 bases from J, with 16 bases between. This CDR3 is built from 15 residues. Looked up from germline, CDR1 is MNHNY and CDR2 is SVGAGI (reference sequence). The CDR3 protein is CASSKTGITNNEQFF. The CDR3, as DNA: TGTGCCAGCAGTAAAACCGGGATTACAAACAATGAGCAGTTCTTC.

Regarding this clone: The sample carries other DNA sequences with the same CDR3. This CDR3 reads CASSPDSYNEQFF. CDR3 in DNA: TGCGCCAGCAGCCCGGACTCCTACAATGAGCAGTTCTTC. This chain connects TRBV5-1 to TRBJ2-1; D unresolved. CDR3 size: 13 residues. Deletions cut 4 bases from V and 0 bases from J, with 5 bases between. In germline, CDR1 is SGHRS, CDR2 YFSETQ.

The J gene is TRBJ2-7, the V gene TRBV7-9, with TRBD1 as a possible D gene (6 bases). CDR1 is SEHNR and CDR2 is FQNEAQ in the germline V gene (reference sequence). This CDR3 is built from 17 residues. V was pared by 0 bases and J by 5 bases, with 20 bases between. CDR3 DNA: TGTGCCAGCAGCTTAGCTACAGGGACGGGGTTTGGGAACGAGCAGTACTTC. It specifies CASSLATGTGFGNEQYF.

The chain couples TRBV7-6 to TRBJ2-1; no reliable D call. The V end was cut by 3 bases, the J end by 5 bases, with 11 bases between. The CDR3 covers 14 residues. CDR1 and CDR2 from the germline V gene are SGHVS and FNYEAQ. The CDR3 sequence: CASSFSKVHNEQFF. CDR3 coding DNA: TGTGCCAGCAGCTTTAGCAAGGTGCACAATGAGCAGTTCTTC.

The V gene is TRBV18, the J gene TRBJ2-6; D unclear. The CDR3 is 18 amino acids. The V gene lost 3 bases and the J gene lost 2 bases, with 17 bases spanning the gap. Germline loops: CDR1 KGHSH, CDR2 LQKENI. This chain's CDR3 is CASSPKAAVGAGANVLTF. DNA for the CDR3: TGTGCCAGCTCACCCAAGGCCGCTGTAGGCGCTGGGGCCAACGTCCTGACTTTC.

This chain connects TRBV5-6 to TRBJ2-7, with 7 bases fitting TRBD2. The CDR3 contains 15 residues. The V segment lost 0 bases and the J segment 3 bases; nucleotides outside the gene matches: 6. The germline gives CDR1 SGHDT, CDR2 YYEEEE. The CDR3 DNA reads TGTGCCAGCAGCTTGGCCGGGAGGCGGGGCTACGAGCAGTACTTC. This gives the protein CASSLAGRRGYEQYF.

This clone was counted a single time. This chain connects TRBV11-3 to TRBJ2-2, with D possibly matching TRBD1 (6 bases). The V gene's germline CDR1 is SGHNT and CDR2 YENEEA. CDR3 length: 16 residues. Deletions cut 1 base from V and 3 bases from J, with 12 bases between. This chain's CDR3 is CASSLGGQHYTGELFF. The CDR3 DNA is TGTGCCAGCAGCTTAGGGGGACAACACTACACCGGGGAGCTGTTTTTT.

The J gene is TRBJ1-5, the V gene TRBV2; TRBD1 agrees at 7 bases. Germline V gene data show CDR1 as SNHLY and CDR2 as FYNNEI. This CDR3 region has 13 residues. Losses at the gene ends were 6 bases for V and 7 bases for J; bases not matched to a gene: 6. CDR3 residues: CASRRQGWQPQHF. The DNA of the CDR3 is TGTGCCAGCAGGAGACAGGGTTGGCAGCCCCAGCATTTT.

Comments on this clone: The same CDR3 also results from other DNA sequences found in this sample. This chain joins TRBV28 and TRBJ1-2; D possibly corresponds to TRBD1 (5 bases). The CDR3 covers 14 residues. Germline assignment: CDR1 MDHEN and CDR2 SYDVKM. The V and J ends lost 2 bases and 0 bases respectively, with 7 bases between them. The CDR3 here is CASSLTGTNYGYTF. CDR3 nucleotide sequence: TGTGCCAGCAGTTTAACAGGAACTAACTATGGCTACACCTTC.

The V and J genes are TRBV5-1 and TRBJ2-1; possibly TRBD1 or TRBD2 for D (7 bases each). CDR1 is SGHRS, CDR2 YFSETQ, per germline. V dropped 3 bases and J dropped 3 bases, with 31 bases sitting between them. The length of the CDR3 is 21 residues. CDR3 loop: CASSSTRDSWKELAIYNEQFF. CDR3 nucleotide sequence: TGCGCCAGCAGCTCGACTAGGGACAGTTGGAAGGAACTAGCGATCTACAATGAGCAGTTCTTC. Full variable domain (rest looked up from reference TRBV5-1 and TRBJ2-1): KAGVTQTPRYLIKTRGQQVTLSCSPISGHRSVSWYQQTPGQGLQFLFEYFSETQRNKGNFPGRFSGRQFSNSRSEMNVSTLELGDSALYLCASSSTRDSWKELAIYNEQFFGPGTRLTVL.

The chain is built from TRBV5-4 and TRBJ2-5; tentative D call: TRBD1 (7 bases). Germline V lookup: CDR1 SGHNT, CDR2 YYREEE (reference sequence). V dropped 1 base and J dropped 4 bases, with 11 bases sitting between them. The CDR3 sequence is 14 residues long. This chain's CDR3 is CASSLPGGSETQYF. The CDR3 DNA sequence: TGTGCCAGCAGCTTGCCAGGGGGGTCAGAGACCCAGTACTTC.

The chain has TRBV10-3 and TRBJ2-3, with TRBD1 matching over 9 bases. Germline loops: CDR1 ENHRY, CDR2 SYGVKD. Trimming cost V 4 bases and J 3 bases; bases outside gene matches: 2. This CDR3 comprises 14 residues. CDR3 region: CAISVTGGTDTQYF. In DNA, the CDR3 is TGTGCCATCAGTGTGACAGGGGGGACAGATACGCAGTATTTT.

The gene calls are TRBV29-1 and TRBJ1-2, with D perhaps TRBD1 (6 bases). The V and J ends lost 8 bases and 0 bases respectively, with 13 bases between them. CDR3 size: 13 residues. CDR1 and CDR2 from the germline V gene are SQVTM and ANQGSEA. The chain's CDR3 is CSIPQGTNYGYTF. CDR3 bases: TGCAGCATACCCCAGGGGACTAACTATGGCTACACCTTC.

The V call is TRBV28, the J call TRBJ1-5, with D possibly TRBD1 on 5 matching bases. V lost 6 bases and J 4 bases, leaving 19 bases between the germline ends. Germline-derived CDR1 and CDR2 are MDHEN and SYDVKM. This CDR3 contains 16 residues. The CDR3 reads CASSPTSGQQNQPQHF. The CDR3 DNA follows: TGTGCCAGCAGCCCAACCTCCGGACAACAAAATCAGCCCCAGCATTTT.

The rearrangement joins TRBV15 to TRBJ2-7; 11 nucleotides align to TRBD1. The CDR3 loop spans 15 amino acids. Per germline, CDR1 LNHNV and CDR2 YYDKDF (reference sequence). J gave up 1 base and V 3 bases, and 2 bases lay outside the gene matches. This CDR3 reads CATSRGQGGSYEQYF. The CDR3 coding sequence is TGTGCCACCAGCAGGGGACAGGGGGGATCCTACGAGCAGTACTTC.

The gene calls are TRBV27 and TRBJ1-5; perhaps TRBD1 as D (5 bases). The length of the CDR3 is 15 residues. V was trimmed by 8 bases and J by 2 bases, leaving 16 bases between them. Germline CDR1 reads MNHEY; CDR2 reads SMNVEV (reference sequence). The CDR3 region has the DNA TGTGCCAGCGCAGATGGGACCTTCCGCAATCAGCCCCAGCATTTT. Amino acids: CASADGTFRNQPQHF.

This clone was found once. This chain joins TRBV28 and TRBJ2-7, with 14 bases identical to TRBD2. This CDR3 has 15 amino acids. From germline, CDR1 is MDHEN and CDR2 SYDVKM. V lost 4 bases and J lost 5; bases outside the gene matches: 4. The CDR3 DNA is TGTGCCAGCAGTTGGACTAGCGGGAGGTTTCACGAGCAGTACTTC. Translation: CASSWTSGRFHEQYF.

This chain connects TRBV7-6 to TRBJ2-2; 7 bases fit TRBD1. Losses at the gene ends were 3 bases for V and 4 bases for J; bases not matched to a gene: 8. Germline CDR1 SGHVS, CDR2 FNYEAQ. CDR3 length equals 16 residues. In nucleotides, the CDR3 is TGTGCCAGCAGCTTGGAACAGGGGCGAAGCACCGGGGAGCTGTTTTTT. Residues: CASSLEQGRSTGELFF.

The V and J genes are TRBV25-1 and TRBJ2-1; 8 bases agree with TRBD2. The V and J ends lost 0 bases and 9 bases, in that order; junction bases with no gene match: 10. CDR1 is MGHDK, CDR2 SYGVNS, per germline. The CDR3 spans 16 residues. The CDR3 sequence is CASSEYASGGPGEQFF. In DNA form, the CDR3 reads TGTGCCAGCAGTGAATATGCTTCGGGAGGGCCGGGTGAGCAGTTCTTC.

The J gene is TRBJ2-3, the V gene TRBV5-4; D possibly uses TRBD1 or TRBD2 (5 bases each). The CDR3 spans 15 residues. Germline-derived CDR1 and CDR2 are SGHNT and YYREEE (reference sequence). V gave up 1 base and J gave up 2 bases, with 11 bases separating them. This CDR3 reads CASSLQGVDTDTQYF. CDR3 in DNA: TGTGCCAGCAGCTTGCAGGGAGTGGACACAGATACGCAGTATTTT.

The chain carries TRBV2 and TRBJ2-5; D is unresolved. The germline V and J ends were trimmed by 8 bases and 5 bases, with 24 bases remaining between them. Germline lookup yields CDR1 SNHLY and CDR2 FYNNEI. The length of the CDR3 is 16 residues. CDR3 residues: CASASSGRVMGETQYF. In nucleotides, the CDR3 is TGTGCCAGCGCGTCGTCCGGAAGGGTAATGGGGGAGACCCAGTACTTC. The whole variable domain, filled in from reference TRBV2 and TRBJ2-5, reads EPEVTQTPSHQVTQMGQEVILRCVPISNHLYFYWYRQILGQKVEFLVSFYNNEISEKSEIFDDQFSVERPDGSNFTLKIRSTKLEDSAMYFCASASSGRVMGETQYFGPGTRLLVL.

This clone was recorded only once. Additional DNA sequences in this sample encode the identical CDR3. The chain combines TRBV9 with TRBJ1-2, with D unresolved. CDR1 and CDR2 (germline): SGDLS, YYNGEE. The ends were cut back, 0 bases at V and 6 bases at J, with 9 bases in the middle. The CDR3 covers 13 residues. CDR3 sequence (DNA): TGTGCCAGCAGCGTAGATGGGAGCGATGGCTACACCTTC. Protein: CASSVDGSDGYTF.